This T cell receptor (beta chain) was sequenced for a study of blood T cell repertoires in COVID-19 (dated by TCRdb to 2018 to 2021). For the study in its entirety: Samples from collaborators originated in the United States, Italy and Spain and spanned both the acute and convalescent phases of COVID-19. The dataset comprised deeply sampled blood TCRbeta repertoires from subjects exposed to, actively infected with, or recovered from COVID-19. The samples were drawn from two sources: the first 160 participants of the ongoing ImmuneRACE study, and 1,254 subjects contributed by 6 global collaborators. The repertoires were made available in a free public database intended to serve as a resource for research on the immune response to SARS-CoV-2. The prospective study material was composed of cDNA or gDNA derived from T cells, B-cell-depleted T cells, or PBMCs. The sample metadata nearly always contained a de-identified subject ID, COVID-19 status, age in years and sex. Where available, HLA class I and class II types were taken from metadata supplied by the sample provider and were not determined by assay-based typing.

A second Seattle source provided samples from volunteer blood donors who had recovered from COVID-19. Collaborating institutions collected whole blood in K2EDTA tubes following their own protocols. Collaborator samples were shipped for TCRbeta analysis as frozen whole blood, isolated PBMCs, or DNA extracted from either sample type. The CDR3 runs 16 amino acids, cysteine and phenylalanine included. Just CDR3 DNA is preserved here, 48 bases in frame from base 1. V drops 4 bases and J drops 0 bases, leaving 13 bases in between. CDR1 and CDR2 are drawn from the germline V gene: MNHNS, SASEGT. Remarks on this clone: The clone's antigen remains unknown. There are no base qualities to consult, and no much larger clone falls within one base.

What the study reported, not specific to this receptor: How much clinical and demographic metadata was included differed by source and by participant, and the metadata was provided uncurated.

TCRbeta CDR3 regions were amplified from genomic DNA by means of the immunoSEQ Assay, a bias-controlled multiplex PCR. The original pipeline was this. Nucleated cell counts per sample were estimated from amplification of reference gene primers within the assay. To quantify the absolute abundance of each unique TCRbeta CDR3 rearrangement, sequence reads were collapsed and filtered. For each sample, productive Simpson clonality was calculated as the square root of Simpson's diversity index over productive rearrangements. Held by TCRdb, this immuneACCESS table contains in-frame sequences only and omits some clones. Under half of the omission traces to an unresolved V gene where checked; the cause of the rest is unknown. The D gene and trimming were derived from the DNA, and the V and J assignments and clone size from that table. The sample yields under 300,000 clones; 88% were counted once. Of the sample, roughly 2% falls within the top ten clones.

Sequencing used peripheral blood. Recombination linked TRBV6-1 to TRBJ1-3, with no confidently assigned D gene. This sequence was found in a woman in her 40s who had recovered from COVID-19. The encoded CDR3 is CASSAQEADSGNTIYF. The DNA sequence reads TGTGCCAGCAGTGCGCAGGAGGCGGACTCTGGAAACACCATATATTTT.